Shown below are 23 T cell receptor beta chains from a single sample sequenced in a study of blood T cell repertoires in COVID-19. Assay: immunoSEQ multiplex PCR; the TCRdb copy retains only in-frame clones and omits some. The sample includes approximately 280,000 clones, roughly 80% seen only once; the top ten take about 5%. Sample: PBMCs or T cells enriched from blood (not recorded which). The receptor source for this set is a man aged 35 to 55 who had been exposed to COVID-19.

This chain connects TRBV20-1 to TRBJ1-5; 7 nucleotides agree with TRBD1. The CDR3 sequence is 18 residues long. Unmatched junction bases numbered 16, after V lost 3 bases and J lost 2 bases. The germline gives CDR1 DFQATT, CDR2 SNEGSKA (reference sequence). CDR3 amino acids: CSASRVGQGGRGNQPQHF. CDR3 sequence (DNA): TGCAGTGCTAGTCGGGTTGGGCAGGGGGGCAGGGGCAATCAGCCCCAGCATTTT.

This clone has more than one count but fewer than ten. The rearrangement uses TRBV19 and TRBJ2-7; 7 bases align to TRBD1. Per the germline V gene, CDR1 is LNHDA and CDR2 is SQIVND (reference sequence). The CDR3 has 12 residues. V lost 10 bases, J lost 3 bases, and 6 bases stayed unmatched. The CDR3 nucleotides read TGTGCCACCCGGGACAGATTCTACGAGCAGTACTTC. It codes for CATRDRFYEQYF.

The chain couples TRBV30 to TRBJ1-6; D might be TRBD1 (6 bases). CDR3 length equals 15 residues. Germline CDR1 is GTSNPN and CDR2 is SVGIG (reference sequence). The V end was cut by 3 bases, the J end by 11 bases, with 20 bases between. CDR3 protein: CAWRGKGGSTPPLHF. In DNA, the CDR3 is TGTGCCTGGAGAGGGAAAGGGGGTTCTACGCCACCCCTCCACTTT.

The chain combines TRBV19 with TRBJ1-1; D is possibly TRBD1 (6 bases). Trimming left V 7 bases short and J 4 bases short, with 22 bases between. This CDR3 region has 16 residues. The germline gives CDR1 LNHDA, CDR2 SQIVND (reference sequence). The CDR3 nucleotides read TGTGCCAGTACCGCGGACAGTTGGGGTAAGGGCACTGAAGCTTTCTTT. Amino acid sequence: CASTADSWGKGTEAFF.

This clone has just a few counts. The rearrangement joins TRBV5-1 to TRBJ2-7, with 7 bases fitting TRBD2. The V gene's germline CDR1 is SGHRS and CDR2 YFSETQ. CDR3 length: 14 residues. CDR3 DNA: TGCGACCCCAAGTCCGGGACTACAAACTACGAGCAGTACTTC. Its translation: CDPKSGTTNYEQYF.

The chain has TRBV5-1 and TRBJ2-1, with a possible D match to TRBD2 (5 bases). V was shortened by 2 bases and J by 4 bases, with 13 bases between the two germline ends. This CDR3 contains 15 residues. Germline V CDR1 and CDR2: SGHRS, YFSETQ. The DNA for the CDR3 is TGCGCCAGCAGCTTTTCAGGCTCGGGATACAATGAGCAGTTCTTC. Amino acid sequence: CASSFSGSGYNEQFF.

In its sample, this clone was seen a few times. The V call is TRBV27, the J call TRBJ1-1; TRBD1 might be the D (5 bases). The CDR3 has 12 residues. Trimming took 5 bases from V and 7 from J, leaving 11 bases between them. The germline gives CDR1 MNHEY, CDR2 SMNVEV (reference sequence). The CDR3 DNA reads TGTGCCAGCAGTGGGGGGTTCGGTGAAGCTTTCTTT. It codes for CASSGGFGEAFF.

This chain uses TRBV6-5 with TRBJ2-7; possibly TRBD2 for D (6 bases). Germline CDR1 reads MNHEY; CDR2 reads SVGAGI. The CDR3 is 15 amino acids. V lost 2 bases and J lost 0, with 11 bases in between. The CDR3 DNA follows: TGTGCCAGCAGTTACGAGGAGGGGAGCTCCTACGAGCAGTACTTC. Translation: CASSYEEGSSYEQYF.

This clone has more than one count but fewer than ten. The chain's CDR3 is CASSITGGIADTQYF. DNA of the CDR3: TGTGCCAGTAGTATTACAGGGGGAATCGCAGATACGCAGTATTTT. The genes are TRBV19 and TRBJ2-3, with 8 bases matching TRBD1. Losses at the gene ends were 3 bases for V and 4 bases for J; bases not matched to a gene: 6. Germline CDR1 is LNHDA and CDR2 is SQIVND (reference sequence). The CDR3 has 15 residues.

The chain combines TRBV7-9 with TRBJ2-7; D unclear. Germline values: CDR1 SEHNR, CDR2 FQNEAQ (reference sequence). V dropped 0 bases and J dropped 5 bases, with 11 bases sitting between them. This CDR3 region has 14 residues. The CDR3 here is CASSLAGAAHEQYF. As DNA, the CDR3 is TGTGCCAGCAGCTTAGCCGGTGCTGCCCACGAGCAGTACTTC. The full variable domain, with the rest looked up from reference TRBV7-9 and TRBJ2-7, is DTGVSQNPRHKITKRGQNVTFRCDPISEHNRLYWYRQTLGQGPEFLTYFQNEAQLEKSRLLSDRFSAERPKGSFSTLEIQRTEQGDSAMYLCASSLAGAAHEQYFGPGTRLTVT.

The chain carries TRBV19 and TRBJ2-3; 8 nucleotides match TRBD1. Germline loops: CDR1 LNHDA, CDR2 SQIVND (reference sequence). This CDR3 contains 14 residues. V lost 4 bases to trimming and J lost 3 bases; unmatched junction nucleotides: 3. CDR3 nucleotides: TGTGCCAGTAGTAACAGGGGGGTGACAGATACGCAGTATTTT. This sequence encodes CASSNRGVTDTQYF.

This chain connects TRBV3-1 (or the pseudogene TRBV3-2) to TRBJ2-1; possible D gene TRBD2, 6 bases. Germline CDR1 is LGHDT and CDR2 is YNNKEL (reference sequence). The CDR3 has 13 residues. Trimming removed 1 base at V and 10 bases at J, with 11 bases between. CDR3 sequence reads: CASSQATSSEQFF. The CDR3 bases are TGTGCCAGCAGCCAAGCGACTAGTAGCGAGCAGTTCTTC.

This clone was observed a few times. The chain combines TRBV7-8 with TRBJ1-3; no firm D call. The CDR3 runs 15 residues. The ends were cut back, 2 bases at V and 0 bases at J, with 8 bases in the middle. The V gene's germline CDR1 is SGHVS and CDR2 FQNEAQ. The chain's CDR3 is CASSLLQLSGNTIYF. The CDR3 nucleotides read TGTGCCAGCAGCTTATTACAGCTCTCTGGAAACACCATATATTTT.

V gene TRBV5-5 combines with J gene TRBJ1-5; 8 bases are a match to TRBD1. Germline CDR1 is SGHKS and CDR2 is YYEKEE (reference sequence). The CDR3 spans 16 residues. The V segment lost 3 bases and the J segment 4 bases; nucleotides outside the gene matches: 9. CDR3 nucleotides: TGTGCCAGCAGCTCCCAGGACAGGGTGTATAATCAGCCCCAGCATTTT. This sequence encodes CASSSQDRVYNQPQHF.

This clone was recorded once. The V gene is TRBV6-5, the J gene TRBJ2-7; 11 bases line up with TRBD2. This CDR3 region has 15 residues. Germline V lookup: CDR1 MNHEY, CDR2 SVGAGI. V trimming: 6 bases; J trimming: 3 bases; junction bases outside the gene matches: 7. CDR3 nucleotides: TGTGCCAGCAGAAGGGGACTAGCGGAGGTCTACGAGCAGTACTTC. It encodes CASRRGLAEVYEQYF.

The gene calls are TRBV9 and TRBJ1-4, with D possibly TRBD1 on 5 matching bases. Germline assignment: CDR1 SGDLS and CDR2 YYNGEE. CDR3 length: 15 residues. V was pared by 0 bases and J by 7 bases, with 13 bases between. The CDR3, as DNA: TGTGCCAGCAGCGTAGGGGGGGACGGCATTGAAAAACTGTTTTTT. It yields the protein CASSVGGDGIEKLFF.

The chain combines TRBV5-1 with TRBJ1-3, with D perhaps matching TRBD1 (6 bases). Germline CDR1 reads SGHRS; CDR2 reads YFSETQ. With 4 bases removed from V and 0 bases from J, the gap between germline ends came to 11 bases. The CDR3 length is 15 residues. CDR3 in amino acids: CASSTTGPSGNTIYF. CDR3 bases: TGCGCCAGCAGCACGACAGGTCCCTCTGGAAACACCATATATTTT. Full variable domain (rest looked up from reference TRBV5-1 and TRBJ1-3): KAGVTQTPRYLIKTRGQQVTLSCSPISGHRSVSWYQQTPGQGLQFLFEYFSETQRNKGNFPGRFSGRQFSNSRSEMNVSTLELGDSALYLCASSTTGPSGNTIYFGEGSWLTVV.

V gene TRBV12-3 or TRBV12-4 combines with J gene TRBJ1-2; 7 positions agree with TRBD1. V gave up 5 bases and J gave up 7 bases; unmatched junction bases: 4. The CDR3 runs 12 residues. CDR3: CASSQGGPGYTF. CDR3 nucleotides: TGTGCCAGCAGTCAAGGGGGCCCTGGCTACACCTTC.

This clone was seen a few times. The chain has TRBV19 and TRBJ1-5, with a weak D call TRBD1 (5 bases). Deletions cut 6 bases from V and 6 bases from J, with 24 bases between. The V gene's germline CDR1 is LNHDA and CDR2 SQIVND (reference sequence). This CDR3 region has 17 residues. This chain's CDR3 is CASSYRDYGVRGQPQHF. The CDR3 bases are TGTGCCAGTAGCTACCGGGACTATGGAGTCCGGGGTCAGCCCCAGCATTTT. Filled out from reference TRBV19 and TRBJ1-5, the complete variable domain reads DGGITQSPKYLFRKEGQNVTLSCEQNLNHDAMYWYRQDPGQGLRLIYYSQIVNDFQKGDIAEGYSVSREKKESFPLTVTSAQKNPTAFYLCASSYRDYGVRGQPQHFGDGTRLSIL.

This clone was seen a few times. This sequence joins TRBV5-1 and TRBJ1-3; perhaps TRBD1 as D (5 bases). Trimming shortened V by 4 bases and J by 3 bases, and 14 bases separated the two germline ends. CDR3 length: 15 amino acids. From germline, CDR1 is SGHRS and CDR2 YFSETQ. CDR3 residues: CASSRLQGGGNTIYF. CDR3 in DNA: TGCGCCAGCAGCCGATTGCAGGGCGGTGGAAACACCATATATTTT.

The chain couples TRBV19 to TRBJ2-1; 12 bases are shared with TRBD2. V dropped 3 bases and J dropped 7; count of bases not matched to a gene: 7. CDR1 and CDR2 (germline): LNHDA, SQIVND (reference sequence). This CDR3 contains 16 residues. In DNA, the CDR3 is TGTGCCAGTAGTATCCAGACTAGCGGGAGACGTAATGAGCAGTTCTTC. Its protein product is CASSIQTSGRRNEQFF.

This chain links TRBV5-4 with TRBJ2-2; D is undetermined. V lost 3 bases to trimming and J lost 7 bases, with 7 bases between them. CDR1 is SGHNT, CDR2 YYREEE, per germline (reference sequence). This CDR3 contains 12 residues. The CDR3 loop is CASSWSRGELFF. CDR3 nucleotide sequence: TGTGCCAGCAGCTGGAGCCGCGGGGAGCTGTTTTTT.

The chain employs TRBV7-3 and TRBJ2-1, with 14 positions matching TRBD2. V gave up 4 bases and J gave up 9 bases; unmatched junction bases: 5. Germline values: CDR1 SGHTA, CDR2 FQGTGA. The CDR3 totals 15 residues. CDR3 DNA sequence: TGTGCCAGCAGCTGGGGACTAGCGGGAGAAGGTGAGCAGTTCTTC. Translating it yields CASSWGLAGEGEQFF.